A selection of T cell receptor beta chains follows, all from one sample in a study of blood T cell repertoires in COVID-19. Data came from immunoSEQ multiplex PCR; TCRdb stores just in-frame clones and leaves some out. Of some 70,000 clones in the sample, around 80% were seen once. Sequenced sample: peripheral blood. Every receptor here comes from a man aged 45-65 years with COVID-19, enrolled during active disease. Both conserved end residues are part of each CDR3. The D gene is left open where the match is weak. Not all rows give a size; the values are once, few, many and, for expanded clones, a class.

>TRBV7-2|NA|NA|TRBJ1-1
CASSSVRDDEAFF
TGTGCCAGCAGCTCAGTCAGGGATGATGAAGCTTTCTTT
>TRBV28|NA|NA|TRBJ2-1
CASSLWARGGEQFF
TGTGCCAGCAGTTTATGGGCTAGGGGGGGAGAGCAGTTCTTC
>TRBV29-1|NA|NA|TRBJ2-7
CSGATGLPYEQYF
TGCAGCGGGGCCACAGGGCTCCCCTACGAGCAGTACTTC
>TRBV4-1|TRBD2|NA|TRBJ2-7
CASSQEGGSASGEQYF
TGCGCCAGCAGCCAAGAGGGGGGGTCCGCCTCTGGCGAGCAGTACTTC
>TRBV2|NA|NA|TRBJ1-5
CASSEVRSSRGQPQHF
TGTGCCAGCAGTGAAGTGAGATCCTCAAGGGGTCAGCCCCAGCATTTT
>TRBV27|NA|NA|TRBJ2-7
CASSSRLPGSYEQYF
TGTGCCAGCAGTTCCAGACTCCCGGGGTCCTACGAGCAGTACTTC
>TRBV7-9|NA|NA|TRBJ2-5
CASSLVGSPPTQYF
TGTGCCAGCAGCTTAGTCGGGAGTCCCCCGACCCAGTACTTC
>TRBV6-5|TRBD1|NA|TRBJ1-2
CASSGLRTGRGYTF
TGTGCCAGCAGCGGCCTTAGGACAGGGAGAGGCTACACCTTC
>TRBV11-2|NA|NA|TRBJ1-1
CASSSSRGEGASFF
TGTGCCAGCAGCTCAAGTCGGGGGGAAGGGGCATCTTTCTTT
>TRBV7-2|TRBD2|NA|TRBJ2-3
CASSFQREAGTDTQYF
TGTGCCAGCAGCTTCCAGCGGGAGGCCGGCACAGATACGCAGTATTTT
>TRBV9|TRBD2|NA|TRBJ2-3
CASSVGPGTSGRASTDTQYF
TGTGCCAGCAGCGTGGGGCCAGGGACTAGCGGGAGGGCTAGCACAGATACGCAGTATTTT
>TRBV5-4|NA|few|TRBJ1-2
CASSLQGGYGYTF
TGTGCCAGCAGCCTTCAGGGTGGGTATGGCTACACCTTC
>TRBV7-8|TRBD2|NA|TRBJ2-1
CASRLAGLARQNQRYNEQFF
TGTGCCAGCAGACTAGCCGGACTAGCGCGACAAAATCAACGCTACAATGAGCAGTTCTTC
>TRBV5-4|TRBD2|NA|TRBJ2-7
CASSSGLAGVSYEQYF
TGTGCCAGCAGCTCGGGACTAGCGGGAGTATCCTACGAGCAGTACTTC
>TRBV20-1|NA|once|TRBJ2-4
CSASPRQATAKNIQYF
TGCAGTGCTAGTCCTCGACAGGCGACAGCCAAAAACATTCAGTACTTC
>TRBV12-3/TRBV12-4|NA|NA|TRBJ2-1
CASGRLAPGEQFF
TGTGCCAGTGGGCGGCTAGCGCCTGGTGAGCAGTTCTTC
>TRBV6-2/TRBV6-3|NA|NA|TRBJ1-2
CASSYAQGSPYGYTF
TGTGCCAGCAGTTACGCCCAGGGTTCACCCTATGGCTACACCTTC
>TRBV11-2|TRBD2|NA|TRBJ2-2
CASSLKLAPTGELFF
TGTGCCAGCAGCCTCAAACTAGCGCCAACCGGGGAGCTGTTTTTT
>TRBV2|TRBD1|NA|TRBJ2-1
CASTTGGAHNEQFF
TGTGCCAGCACCACAGGGGGCGCCCACAATGAGCAGTTCTTC
>TRBV5-1|NA|NA|TRBJ2-1
CATRHIGGEQFF
TGCGCCACCAGACATATCGGGGGTGAGCAGTTCTTC
>TRBV4-3|TRBD1|NA|TRBJ1-2
CASSQERSAGQGYGYTF
TGCGCCAGCAGCCAAGAAAGAAGCGCTGGACAGGGCTATGGCTACACCTTC
>TRBV9|TRBD1|once|TRBJ1-6
CASSPTGGGSPLHF
TGTGCCAGCAGCCCCACAGGGGGTGGATCACCCCTCCACTTT
>TRBV2|NA|NA|TRBJ1-2
CASSEAVHSTF
TGTGCCAGCAGTGAAGCGGTGCACTCCACCTTC
>TRBV7-3|TRBD1|NA|TRBJ2-5
CASSLTSTGGETQYF
TGTGCCAGCAGCTTAACGTCGACAGGGGGAGAGACCCAGTACTTC
>TRBV14|TRBD2|once|TRBJ2-3
CASSQLPGRADTQYF
TGTGCCAGCAGCCAACTCCCCGGGAGGGCAGATACGCAGTATTTT
>TRBV28|NA|NA|TRBJ2-7
CASSSPSEQYF
TGTGCCAGCAGTTCCCCATCCGAGCAGTACTTC
>TRBV9|NA|NA|TRBJ2-2
CASSSRTNTGELFF
TGTGCCAGCAGCTCCCGAACTAACACCGGGGAGCTGTTTTTT
>TRBV27|TRBD1|NA|TRBJ2-7
CASRDRGSSYEQYF
TGTGCCAGCAGGGACAGGGGTAGCTCCTACGAGCAGTACTTC
>TRBV7-8|NA|few|TRBJ1-1
CASSQINWEAFF
TGTGCCAGCAGCCAGATAAACTGGGAAGCTTTCTTT
>TRBV5-1|TRBD1|NA|TRBJ2-6
CASSLEGQGAIGANVLTF
TGCGCCAGCAGCTTGGAGGGACAGGGGGCGATTGGGGCCAACGTCCTGACTTTC
>TRBV21-1|NA|NA|TRBJ2-1
CASSGLALSSYNEQFF
TGTGCCAGCAGCGGGTTAGCGCTTTCCTCCTACAATGAGCAGTTCTTC
>TRBV2|NA|NA|TRBJ2-7
CASSEALGQAYEQYF
TGTGCCAGCAGTGAAGCGCTTGGGCAGGCCTACGAGCAGTACTTC
>TRBV19|TRBD1|once|TRBJ1-2
CASADREVFGYTF
TGTGCCAGTGCTGACAGGGAAGTATTCGGCTACACCTTC
>TRBV18|NA|once|TRBJ2-5
CASSSAPKLYRRGETQYF
TGTGCCAGCTCGTCCGCCCCTAAACTCTACCGACGAGGAGAGACCCAGTACTTC
>TRBV10-3|TRBD2|NA|TRBJ2-1
CAIASGRSNEQFF
TGTGCCATCGCTAGCGGGAGGTCAAATGAGCAGTTCTTC
>TRBV5-1|NA|NA|TRBJ1-1
CASSLDMWGLEAFF
TGCGCCAGCAGCTTGGACATGTGGGGACTAGAAGCTTTCTTT
>TRBV24-1|TRBD2|NA|TRBJ2-3
CATSDRLAASTDTQYF
TGTGCCACCAGTGATCGACTAGCGGCTAGCACAGATACGCAGTATTTT
>TRBV27|TRBD2|NA|TRBJ2-5
CASSFSAGDQETQYF
TGTGCCAGCAGTTTTTCGGCGGGGGATCAAGAGACCCAGTACTTC
>TRBV7-2|TRBD2|NA|TRBJ2-5
CASSSAGAQETQYF
TGTGCCAGCAGCTCAGCGGGAGCTCAAGAGACCCAGTACTTC
>TRBV19|TRBD1|once|TRBJ1-1
CASSIRGGANTEAFF
TGTGCCAGTAGTATACGAGGGGGCGCGAACACTGAAGCTTTCTTT
>TRBV6-5|TRBD1|NA|TRBJ1-5
CASSYDRGNNQPQHF
TGTGCCAGCAGTTATGACAGGGGCAATAATCAGCCCCAGCATTTT
>TRBV4-1|NA|few|TRBJ1-5
CASSQDSGRSYQPQHF
TGCGCCAGCAGCCAAGATTCGGGGAGAAGTTATCAGCCCCAGCATTTT
>TRBV3-1/TRBV3-2|NA|NA|TRBJ1-6
CASSRLGAKSPLHF
TGTGCCAGCAGCCGGCTGGGGGCCAAATCACCCCTCCACTTT
>TRBV5-6|TRBD2|NA|TRBJ2-5
CASSREGAGETQYF
TGTGCCAGCAGCCGGGAGGGAGCGGGAGAGACCCAGTACTTC
>TRBV4-3|TRBD1|once|TRBJ2-6
CASSHGQGGPGANVLTF
TGCGCCAGCAGCCACGGACAGGGAGGCCCTGGGGCCAACGTCCTGACTTTC
>TRBV28|NA|NA|TRBJ1-4
CASGETGEGEKLFF
TGTGCCAGCGGTGAGACCGGGGAGGGAGAAAAACTGTTTTTT
>TRBV4-3|NA|NA|TRBJ1-2
CASSPHLDGQVPYGYTF
TGCGCCAGCAGCCCCCACCTGGACGGACAAGTACCCTATGGCTACACCTTC
>TRBV30|NA|NA|TRBJ1-4
CAWSELRGEKLFF
TGTGCCTGGAGTGAGCTCCGAGGGGAAAAACTGTTTTTT
>TRBV5-1|TRBD2|NA|TRBJ2-7
CASRPSLGTSGSYEQYF
TGCGCCAGCAGGCCTAGTTTAGGGACTAGCGGGAGCTACGAGCAGTACTTC
>TRBV9|NA|NA|TRBJ2-3
CASSRGSGHTDTQYF
TGTGCCAGCAGCCGGGGGAGCGGGCACACAGATACGCAGTATTTT
>TRBV10-3|TRBD2|NA|TRBJ2-3
CAHGGAGRDTQYF
TGTGCTCACGGCGGAGCGGGAAGAGATACGCAGTATTTT
>TRBV6-5|TRBD1|few|TRBJ1-1
CASRQGALGSEAFF
TGTGCCAGCAGACAGGGGGCCCTCGGATCGGAAGCTTTCTTT
>TRBV7-2|NA|once|TRBJ2-7
CASSLSGAETYEQYF
TGTGCCAGCAGCTTGTCTGGGGCGGAGACCTACGAGCAGTACTTC
>TRBV9|TRBD2|NA|TRBJ2-1
CASSVGTSGRADNEQFF
TGTGCCAGCAGCGTAGGGACTAGCGGGAGGGCGGACAATGAGCAGTTCTTC
>TRBV28|NA|NA|TRBJ1-1
CASSLPPLWSMNTEAFF
TGTGCCAGCAGCCTTCCTCCTTTGTGGTCTATGAACACTGAAGCTTTCTTT
>TRBV21-1|NA|NA|TRBJ2-7
CASSSTSGKEYEQYF
TGTGCCAGCAGCTCGACTAGCGGGAAGGAATACGAGCAGTACTTC
>TRBV28|TRBD1|NA|TRBJ2-1
CASTPRDRGSFHEQFF
TGTGCCAGCACCCCACGGGACAGGGGTTCTTTTCATGAGCAGTTCTTC
>TRBV4-3|TRBD1|NA|TRBJ2-7
CASTGQNCNEQYF
TGCGCCAGTACGGGACAGAATTGTAACGAGCAGTACTTC
>TRBV28|NA|many|TRBJ2-4
CASSFESKNIQYF
TGTGCCAGCAGTTTTGAGTCCAAAAACATTCAGTACTTC